The sequence of this T cell receptor (beta chain) was determined in a study of blood T cell repertoires in COVID-19 (dated by TCRdb to between 2020 and 2021). At the level of the whole study: The collaborator samples originated in the United States, Italy and Spain and spanned the acute and convalescent phases of COVID-19. The prospective study material was composed of cDNA or gDNA derived from T cells, B-cell-depleted T cells, or PBMCs. Subjects who had been exposed to COVID-19, were actively infected with it, or had recovered from it provided the deeply sampled blood TCRbeta repertoires that made up the dataset. The repertoires were released in a freely available public database meant as a resource for research on the immune response to SARS-CoV-2. Samples were obtained from the ongoing ImmuneRACE study (first 160 participants) and from 1,000 to 1,500 subjects provided by 6 global collaborators. Sample metadata almost always included a de-identified subject ID, COVID-19 status, age in years and sex. Where available, HLA class I and class II types were obtained from metadata supplied by the sample provider rather than from assay-based typing.

TCRbeta CDR3 regions were amplified from genomic DNA by means of the immunoSEQ Assay, a bias-controlled multiplex PCR. Concerning the study's data processing: Nucleated cell counts per sample were estimated from amplification of reference gene primers within the assay. To quantify the absolute abundance of each unique TCRbeta CDR3 rearrangement, sequence reads were collapsed and filtered. Productive Simpson clonality was computed per sample as the square root of Simpson's diversity index over productive rearrangements. TCRdb mirrors the immuneACCESS table, restricted to in-frame sequences. Some clones are absent from its copies; in checked studies, under half trace to an unresolved V gene, and the reason for the others is unknown. The D gene and trimming were derived from the DNA, and the V and J assignments and clone size from that table. The sample table lists under 200,000 clones, roughly 88% of them with a count of one. The ten largest make up 5.6% of the sample.

Notes on this clone: The target of this receptor is not known. Nothing much larger sits one base from this clone, and base qualities are not available.

Enrolling through a virtual design, the prospective study's participants ranged in age from roughly 18 to 89 years and lived across some 23 United States geographic areas. To assign participants to cohorts, the prospective study relied on clinical history that participants themselves reported in a screening survey and a study questionnaire. In the prospective study, whole blood, serum and a nasopharyngeal or oropharyngeal swab were collected from each participant by mobile phlebotomists. Participants in the prospective study had the option to provide additional blood draws and questionnaires over an approximately 2-month period. Blood samples from the prospective study were shipped frozen or at room temperature prior to DNA extraction. Taken from the germline V gene, the CDR1 and CDR2 loops are MDHEN and SYDVKM. V ends up 2 bases short and J 1 base short, with an unmatched junction base count of 3. There are 15 amino acids in the CDR3, from cysteine to phenylalanine inclusive. The retained sequence is limited to the CDR3, 45 bases, with the frame set at the first base.

The paper's findings and limits, for the study overall: The amount of clinical and demographic metadata varied by source and participant and was provided uncurated.

The rearrangement combines TRBV28 with TRBJ2-5; 8 bases in between match TRBD2. This receptor was obtained from a man in his forties or fifties with acute COVID-19. The source material was PBMCs or T cells enriched from blood (not recorded which). The sequenced DNA is TGTGCCAGCAGTTTAGCAACTAGCGGCCAAGAGACCCAGTACTTC. This translates into CASSLATSGQETQYF.